One T cell receptor (beta chain) is described in this entry. Its matching antigen is unknown. This record comes from a study of cytomegalovirus exposure and HLA in healthy donors. The overall study: According to later analysis, the same platform produced the 120 validation and over 600 first-cohort repertoires. Regarding the study as a whole: Clusters of TCRs from the first cohort tended to co-occur in the approximately 130 validation repertoires (as a later analysis found). The study labeled 164 TCR beta chains cytomegalovirus-associated. The majority of TCR sequences were rare, yet some public TCRs appeared in many donors.

Profiling relied on immunoSEQ multiplex PCR, and the TCRdb table lists in-frame clones only, not all of them. The table has over 150,000 clones, roughly 90% seen once. The CDR3 is 15 amino acids. Germline CDR1 is ENHRY and CDR2 is SYGVKD. V was shortened by 3 bases and J by 1 base, with 9 bases between the two germline ends. Material for sequencing was PBMCs. The chain joins TRBV10-3 to TRBJ2-2; D unclear. The clonotype was recovered from a woman aged 30 to 39 in good health and CMV-seronegative. In nucleotides, the CDR3 is TGTGCCATCAGTGAATCACACCGGAACACCGGGGAGCTGTTTTTT. This encodes CAISESHRNTGELFF.